What follows describes a single TCR beta chain. V shed 1 base and J 0 bases; nucleotides not matched to a gene: 6. Germline V CDR1 and CDR2: MNHEY, SMNVEV (reference sequence). The CDR3 runs to 17 residues. This record comes from a study of blood T cell repertoires in COVID-19. Looking at the study overall: T cells, B-cell-depleted T cells, or PBMCs provided the cDNA or gDNA that served as material.

Repertoires were generated with immunoSEQ multiplex PCR, while TCRdb's copy carries only in-frame clones and drops some. The top ten hold 3.9% of the sample, which has around 150,000 clones, about 87% seen once. The V gene is TRBV27, the J gene TRBJ2-3; 8 nucleotides line up with TRBD2. The receptor was isolated from an older woman who had recovered from COVID-19. The sequenced sample consisted of peripheral blood. The CDR3 DNA is TGTGCCAGCAGTTTATTGTCCCTAGCGGGTAGCACAGATACGCAGTATTTT. Amino acids: CASSLLSLAGSTDTQYF.